One and the same sample provided the 24 T cell receptor beta chains below, sequenced in a study of cytomegalovirus exposure and HLA in healthy donors. This table comes from immunoSEQ multiplex PCR, and its TCRdb copy is limited to in-frame clones, with some not included. The data show about 200,000 clones, 84% seen once. The sequencing sample was made of PBMCs. Every receptor here comes from a woman younger than 45 in good health and CMV-seropositive.

The V and J genes are TRBV19 and TRBJ2-7, with 13 bases matching TRBD2. Germline assignment: CDR1 LNHDA and CDR2 SQIVND (reference sequence). The CDR3 sequence is 16 residues long. The trim removed 4 bases at V and 4 bases at J, leaving 7 bases unmatched. The CDR3 here is CASSTLWTSGSYEQYF. CDR3 nucleotides: TGTGCCAGTAGTACCCTTTGGACTAGCGGGAGTTACGAGCAGTACTTC.

This clone appeared a few times. The V and J genes are TRBV10-3 and TRBJ2-2; perhaps TRBD1 as D (5 bases). V gave up 5 bases and J gave up 6 bases, with 10 bases separating them. Germline-derived CDR1 and CDR2 are ENHRY and SYGVKD. CDR3 length: 13 residues. CDR3 sequence reads: CAISNRSAGELFF. The DNA of the CDR3 is TGTGCCATCAGTAACAGGTCGGCCGGGGAGCTGTTTTTT.

The rearrangement uses TRBV2 and TRBJ1-1; D not certain. Trimming shortened V by 6 bases and J by 2 bases, and 13 bases separated the two germline ends. The CDR3 loop spans 14 amino acids. Looked up from germline, CDR1 is SNHLY and CDR2 is FYNNEI. DNA of the CDR3: TGTGCCAGCAGGATTCATCCCGGTAACACTGAAGCTTTCTTT. The encoded protein is CASRIHPGNTEAFF.

The chain combines TRBV4-2 with TRBJ2-3, with 8 nucleotides matching TRBD2. V was pared by 0 bases and J by 4 bases, with 15 bases of the junction left unmatched. This CDR3 has 19 amino acids. CDR1 is LGHNA and CDR2 is YNFKEQ in the germline V gene. CDR3 protein: CASSQDTGLAGLLADTQYF. The CDR3, as DNA: TGTGCCAGCAGCCAAGATACAGGCCTAGCGGGCCTCCTCGCAGATACGCAGTATTTT.

The rearrangement joins TRBV6-5 to TRBJ2-7; D gene unclear. The CDR3 runs to 13 residues. Trimming left V 6 bases short and J 3 bases short, with 12 bases between. Per the germline V gene, CDR1 is MNHEY and CDR2 is SVGAGI. CDR3 amino acids: CASSSRSIYEQYF. The DNA of the CDR3 is TGTGCCAGCAGCTCCCGTAGCATCTACGAGCAGTACTTC.

J is TRBJ1-4 and V is TRBV7-2; no clear D gene. Germline values: CDR1 SGHTA, CDR2 FQGNSA. Trimming left V 4 bases short and J 5 bases short, with 5 bases between. This CDR3 spans 12 amino acids. Here the CDR3 DNA reads TGTGCCAGCAGCTCTCCGAATGAAAAACTGTTTTTT. This codes for CASSSPNEKLFF.

The rearrangement joins TRBV5-1 to TRBJ2-3; the D gene is possibly TRBD1 (6 bases). V lost 7 bases and J 2 bases, leaving 20 bases between the germline ends. Germline V CDR1 and CDR2: SGHRS, YFSETQ. This CDR3 contains 16 residues. The DNA for the CDR3 is TGCGCCAGCGGCCCATCGGGACAAGTACACACAGATACGCAGTATTTT. This sequence encodes CASGPSGQVHTDTQYF. The full variable domain, completed using reference TRBV5-1 and TRBJ2-3, is KAGVTQTPRYLIKTRGQQVTLSCSPISGHRSVSWYQQTPGQGLQFLFEYFSETQRNKGNFPGRFSGRQFSNSRSEMNVSTLELGDSALYLCASGPSGQVHTDTQYFGPGTRLTVL.

This chain links TRBV6-1 with TRBJ1-5; no clear D. CDR1 is MNHNS, CDR2 SASEGT, per germline. This CDR3 is 16 amino acids long. V gave up 1 base and J gave up 1 base, with 11 bases separating them. CDR3 bases: TGTGCCAGCAGTGAAGTCGGCGGGCTAAGCAATCAGCCCCAGCATTTT. It encodes CASSEVGGLSNQPQHF.

This clone was detected only a few times. The chain links TRBV14 to TRBJ2-1, with D uncertain. The V end lost 0 bases, the J end lost 10 bases, and 4 bases lay between the germline ends. Germline assignment: CDR1 SGHDN and CDR2 FVKESK. CDR3 length: 11 amino acids. In DNA form, the CDR3 reads TGTGCCAGCAGCCAAGATGGCGAGCAGTTCTTC. Encoded protein: CASSQDGEQFF.

The rearrangement uses TRBV7-9 and TRBJ2-3; the match to TRBD1 covers 8 bases. In germline, CDR1 is SEHNR, CDR2 FQNEAQ (reference sequence). The CDR3 has 13 residues. V lost 9 bases to trimming and J lost 0 bases; unmatched junction nucleotides: 2. The CDR3 coding sequence is TGTGCCAGTAGACAGGGGAGCACAGATACGCAGTATTTT. Translation gives CASRQGSTDTQYF.

This chain links TRBV2 with TRBJ1-1; 7 bases agree with TRBD1. The trim removed 6 bases at V and 4 bases at J, leaving 5 bases unmatched. This CDR3 comprises 13 residues. Germline assignment: CDR1 SNHLY and CDR2 FYNNEI. In DNA form, the CDR3 reads TGTGCCAGCAGGGACTGGACAGGCACTGAAGCTTTCTTT. Its translation is CASRDWTGTEAFF.

This chain connects TRBV7-2 to TRBJ1-3; D is unresolved. Deletions cut 1 base from V and 0 bases from J, with 4 bases between. CDR3 size: 14 residues. Per the germline V gene, CDR1 is SGHTA and CDR2 is FQGNSA. The CDR3: CASSLVGSGNTIYF. The DNA of the CDR3 is TGTGCCAGCAGCTTAGTCGGCTCTGGAAACACCATATATTTT.

The rearrangement joins TRBV6-1 to TRBJ2-1; D call uncertain. V was trimmed by 4 bases and J by 5 bases, leaving 15 bases between them. The CDR3 spans 15 residues. CDR1 MNHNS and CDR2 SASEGT come from the germline V gene. The CDR3 DNA reads as TGTGCCAGCAGTGCACTTCTAACCCCGAACAATGAGCAGTTCTTC. This codes for CASSALLTPNNEQFF.

V and J are TRBV15 and TRBJ2-5, with D maybe TRBD2 (8 bases). Germline loops: CDR1 LNHNV, CDR2 YYDKDF (reference sequence). V lost 1 base, J lost 5 bases, and 14 bases lay in between. The CDR3 runs to 15 residues. CDR3 in amino acids: CATSRAGRGLETQYF. As DNA, the CDR3 is TGTGCCACCAGCAGAGCCGGGAGGGGGCTGGAGACCCAGTACTTC.

This chain joins TRBV15 and TRBJ2-5; D possibly corresponds to TRBD2 (5 bases). The germline CDR1 and CDR2 sequences are LNHNV and YYDKDF (reference sequence). This CDR3 spans 15 amino acids. Between the trimmed V and J ends, which lost 0 bases and 2 bases, there was a span of 10 bases. This CDR3 is CATSRDRGPQETQYF. DNA for the CDR3: TGTGCCACCAGCAGAGATAGAGGGCCTCAAGAGACCCAGTACTTC.

The rearrangement uses TRBV27 and TRBJ1-5, with D possibly TRBD1 on 6 matching bases. CDR3 size: 13 residues. V was shortened by 7 bases and J by 6 bases, with 13 bases between the two germline ends. Per germline, CDR1 MNHEY and CDR2 SMNVEV (reference sequence). CDR3 residues: CASTAGGGQPQHF. CDR3 in DNA: TGTGCCAGCACCGCGGGGGGCGGTCAGCCCCAGCATTTT.

A word on this clone: The sample carries other DNA sequences with the same CDR3. The chain links TRBV18 to TRBJ2-5; D perhaps matches TRBD2 (5 bases). The CDR3 has 15 residues. V was cut by 2 bases and J by 3 bases, with 13 bases left in between. Germline CDR1 reads KGHSH; CDR2 reads LQKENI. Here the CDR3 reads CASSPVAGGEETQYF. The CDR3 DNA reads TGTGCCAGCTCACCAGTTGCAGGAGGCGAAGAGACCCAGTACTTC.

The J gene is TRBJ2-7, the V gene TRBV5-6, with TRBD1 matching 9 bases. V was clipped by 1 base and J by 5 bases; unmatched bases: 7. The V gene's germline CDR1 is SGHDT and CDR2 YYEEEE. The CDR3 length is 15 residues. The DNA for the CDR3 is TGTGCCAGCAGCTTGCTGGGACAGGGTAGGGACGAGCAGTACTTC. Translated, it gives CASSLLGQGRDEQYF.

This chain links TRBV28 with TRBJ2-2; 10 bases fit TRBD1. The junction had 3 bases not matched to a gene; V was cut back by 2 bases and J by 6 bases. This CDR3 is built from 15 residues. Germline V gene lookup returns CDR1 MDHEN and CDR2 SYDVKM. This chain's CDR3 is CASSLDRGRAGELFF. The CDR3 nucleotides are TGTGCCAGCAGTTTAGACAGGGGGCGCGCCGGGGAGCTGTTTTTT.

The chain recombines TRBV5-6 with TRBJ2-2; 10 nucleotides agree with TRBD1. This CDR3 contains 16 residues. Germline V gene data show CDR1 as SGHDT and CDR2 as YYEEEE. V was pared by 4 bases and J by 3 bases, with 6 bases of the junction left unmatched. This chain's CDR3 is CASSPGQGGYTGELFF. DNA of the CDR3: TGTGCCAGCAGCCCTGGACAGGGGGGATACACCGGGGAGCTGTTTTTT.

The chain carries TRBV10-1 and TRBJ2-1; the match to TRBD2 covers 9 bases. Trimming removed 0 bases from V and 0 bases from J; junction bases left unmatched: 9. From germline, CDR1 is WNHNN and CDR2 SYGVQD (reference sequence). The length of the CDR3 is 19 residues. CDR3 loop: CASSESMGLAQSSYNEQFF. For the CDR3, the DNA is TGCGCCAGCAGTGAGTCGATGGGACTAGCCCAGAGCTCCTACAATGAGCAGTTCTTC.

V gene TRBV4-2 combines with J gene TRBJ1-5, with D maybe TRBD1 (6 bases). The V end was cut by 3 bases, the J end by 0 bases, with 12 bases between. Germline values: CDR1 LGHNA, CDR2 YNFKEQ. The CDR3 is 16 residues long. The CDR3: CASSHVGQNSNQPQHF. For the CDR3, the DNA is TGTGCCAGCAGCCACGTAGGACAGAATAGCAATCAGCCCCAGCATTTT.

The rearrangement joins TRBV4-2 to TRBJ2-3; D might be TRBD2 (6 bases). V dropped 1 base and J dropped 3 bases, with 20 bases sitting between them. Germline V gene sequence: CDR1 LGHNA, CDR2 YNFKEQ. CDR3 size: 18 residues. Here the CDR3 DNA reads TGTGCCAGCAGCCAAGGGAGCATGTGGGAGGCAGGTACAGATACGCAGTATTTT. Translated: CASSQGSMWEAGTDTQYF.

This clone was seen only once. This chain connects TRBV5-4 to TRBJ1-1; D is perhaps TRBD1 (5 bases). The CDR3 consists of 14 residues. The ends were cut back, 1 base at V and 3 bases at J, with 10 bases in the middle. CDR1 and CDR2 (germline): SGHNT, YYREEE (reference sequence). In nucleotides, the CDR3 is TGTGCCAGCAGCTTGTATTGGGGGGACACTGAAGCTTTCTTT. This codes for CASSLYWGDTEAFF.